Shown below are 11 T cell receptor beta chains from a single sample sequenced in a study of blood T cells in healthy people across ages. It was with a sample-barcoded 5' primer and a J-beta primer mix that a second PCR of roughly 7 to 12 cycles was run. Using its own MiXCR run on the 5' RACE reads, TCRdb lists one record per CDR3 protein. The table lists 900,000 to 950,000 distinct CDR3 sequences, 29% of them singletons. The data were also submitted as part of a second study, on T cells of mothers and their children.

Sequenced input: blood. Every receptor here comes from a woman in her thirties or forties in good health.

The CDR3, as DNA: TGCGCCAGCAGCCGTTTGAGCAGGAGGTATGGCTACACCTTC. Translation: CASSRLSRRYGYTF. This chain joins TRBV5-1 and TRBJ1-2; unclear D gene. The V and J ends lost 4 bases and 5 bases respectively, with 15 bases between them. Germline V gene lookup returns CDR1 SGHRS and CDR2 YFSETQ. The CDR3 spans 14 residues.

This clonotype was seen at least ten times. The V call is TRBV4-3, the J call TRBJ2-7; D might be TRBD1 or TRBD2, each matching 5 bases. The ends were cut back, 3 bases at V and 2 bases at J, with 14 bases in the middle. The CDR3 sequence is 15 residues long. Per the germline V gene, CDR1 is LGHNA and CDR2 is YSLEER. The CDR3 is CASSQHTGATYEQYF. The CDR3, as DNA: TGCGCCAGCAGCCAGCATACCGGGGCGACCTACGAGCAGTACTTC.

This clonotype has more than one count but fewer than ten. The V and J genes are TRBV21-1 and TRBJ1-2. TRBV21-1 is noted as a pseudogene. CDR3 size: 16 residues. This CDR3 reads CASSKAPGRASYGYTF. The CDR3, as DNA: TGCGCCAGCAGCAAAGCGCCCGGCAGGGCTTCCTATGGCTACACCTTC.

The chain employs TRBV28 and TRBJ1-5; possibly TRBD1 for D (5 bases). V was pared by 1 base and J by 0 bases, with 7 bases between. Germline V gene lookup returns CDR1 MDHEN and CDR2 SYDVKM. The CDR3 totals 15 residues. This CDR3 reads CASSLFQGSNQPQHF. In DNA form, the CDR3 reads TGTGCCAGCAGTTTATTTCAGGGTAGCAATCAGCCCCAGCATTTT.

The sample holds many counts of this clonotype. This chain connects TRBV6-6 to TRBJ1-6; tentative D call: TRBD1 (6 bases). CDR3 length equals 14 residues. Germline CDR1 is MNHNY and CDR2 is SVGAGI (reference sequence). Trimming left V 5 bases short and J 7 bases short, with 12 bases between. This CDR3 reads CASSTDSPNSPLHF. The CDR3 bases are TGTGCCAGCAGTACGGACAGCCCAAATTCACCCCTCCACTTT.

Only a few counts were recorded for this clonotype. The chain uses TRBV5-1 and TRBJ2-7; D tentatively reads TRBD1 or TRBD2 (5 bases each). The CDR3 totals 14 residues. V shed 2 bases and J shed 6 bases, with 15 bases lying between them. CDR1 SGHRS and CDR2 YFSETQ come from the germline V gene. The CDR3 bases are TGCGCCAGCAGCTTCGGGACCGATCTCCCCGAGCAGTACTTC. Translating it yields CASSFGTDLPEQYF.

This clonotype occurred many times. The V call is TRBV4-3, the J call TRBJ2-7; 8 nucleotides line up with TRBD2. The CDR3 consists of 14 residues. Germline V CDR1 and CDR2: LGHNA, YSLEER. V lost 1 base, J lost 6 bases, and 5 bases stayed unmatched. The CDR3 loop reads CASSQGTSRLEQYF. In DNA form, the CDR3 reads TGCGCCAGCAGCCAAGGGACTAGCCGCCTCGAGCAGTACTTC.

This clonotype appeared a few times. The rearrangement links TRBV5-1 to TRBJ2-3, with 9 bases aligning to TRBD1. CDR3 length: 17 amino acids. V shed 0 bases and J 0 bases; nucleotides not matched to a gene: 5. In germline, CDR1 is SGHRS, CDR2 YFSETQ. The CDR3 spells CASSLGDRETSTDTQYF. DNA for the CDR3: TGCGCCAGCAGCTTGGGGGACAGGGAAACTAGCACAGATACGCAGTATTTT.

This clonotype occurred a few times. This chain links TRBV4-1 with TRBJ2-3; 9 nucleotides match TRBD2. CDR1 and CDR2 from the germline V gene are MGHRA and YSYEKL. V lost 0 bases and J lost 4; bases outside the gene matches: 5. The CDR3 loop spans 16 amino acids. CDR3 nucleotide sequence: TGCGCCAGCAGCCAAGATTGGCCTAGCGGGGCAGATACGCAGTATTTT. Amino acid sequence: CASSQDWPSGADTQYF.

V gene TRBV7-9 combines with J gene TRBJ2-7; 10 bases line up with TRBD1. The V gene end was trimmed by 4 bases and the J gene end by 0 bases; junction bases not matched to a gene: 6. This CDR3 has 16 amino acids. The germline gives CDR1 SEHNR, CDR2 FQNEAQ (reference sequence). The CDR3 bases are TGTGCCAGCAGCTCAATAGACAGGGGGCTCTCCTACGAGCAGTACTTC. Protein sequence: CASSSIDRGLSYEQYF.

This clonotype was found once. The rearrangement uses TRBV20-1 and TRBJ2-1; 8 nucleotides match TRBD2. Germline-derived CDR1 and CDR2 are DFQATT and SNEGSKA (reference sequence). The length of the CDR3 is 12 residues. Losses at the gene ends were 7 bases for V and 10 bases for J; bases not matched to a gene: 9. CDR3 in DNA: TGCAGTGTACCGGGAGGGCCGAAAGAGCAGTTCTTC. It specifies CSVPGGPKEQFF.